This T cell receptor beta chain was obtained from a study of T cell responses to AZD1222 COVID-19 vaccine (dated by TCRdb to the early 2020s). Background for the entire study: AZD1222 recipients whose second dose came at about 4 weeks and those whose second dose came at about 12 weeks were combined into one group, since spike-specific TCR depth and breadth did not differ between the two schedules. A total of 230 to 250 trial participants underwent TCR sequencing, of whom around 200 received two doses of AZD1222 and about 25 received two doses of the MenACWY control vaccine. Enrollment into the trials was organized by age into subgroups of 18-55, 56-69 and 70-plus years, and those subgroups contained roughly 150, 30 and 60 TCR-sequenced participants, respectively. General findings and caveats noted by the study authors: The vaccine-associated CD4 TCRs covered the entire spike protein, and the dominant responses fell in regions 160-218 and 743-854. Most participants were white British and females outnumbered males, and the authors suggested that clonal diversity may have been underestimated. Conclusions about previously exposed vaccinees were limited because only a handful of AZD1222 recipients were SARS-CoV-2 seropositive at baseline. Reportedly, close to half of the unique spike-specific TCRs recognized epitopes lying outside the regions that are mutated in the B.1.351 and B.1.1.7 variants. After two AZD1222 doses, both the breadth and the depth of spike-specific TCRs were significantly higher than at day 0 and than in MenACWY recipients. Because no day 14 peak-response samples were available, repertoires were characterized only after the peak T cell response. In the small 56-69-year group, the increase in depth fell short of significance, most likely because of low power.

What the time point label conveys for this sample: baseline before first vaccination. The vaccinee samples were drawn from two UK trials, COV001 and COV002, one of which was a single-blind randomized controlled phase 2/3 trial testing AZD1222 (ChAdOx1 nCoV-19) in healthy adults. For TCRbeta chain sequencing, PBMC samples were collected from trial participants at day 0 and at day 28 after the second dose. The CDR3 regions of human TCRbeta chains were subjected to immunosequencing. In the original analysis: TCRs in the repertoires were compared against a reference library of SARS-CoV-2-specific TCRs that had been generated with the MIRA antigen-specificity platform. Breadth was defined as the fraction of unique TCRs that were SARS-CoV-2-associated, and depth was defined as the fraction of total T cells that were SARS-CoV-2-associated. Using the MIRA data, each spike-specific TCR was assigned both to the spike region to which the TCR was reactive and to a CD4 or CD8 class. Log10-transformed breadth and depth values were compared by one-way ANOVA with Sidak's multiple comparisons tests. As stored in TCRdb, this immuneACCESS dataset retains in-frame rearrangements with V and J assigned. A fraction of the clones does not appear; measured against another copy, unresolved V genes explain less than half of the discrepancy, and the remainder lacks a known reason. D and trimming come from the DNA, and the V and J calls and clone size come from that table. For this sample there are about 150,000 clones; roughly 90% appear just once. Of the sample, 1.4% falls within the top ten clones.

Worth noting for this clone: Its antigen remains undetermined. Base-call qualities are not available, and no considerably larger clone is one nucleotide away.

Sequencing was performed on peripheral blood, taken on day 0 of AZD1222 vaccination. This TCR came from an adult in good health.

The sequenced DNA is TGTGCCTGGAGTAAAGGACTAGCGGGAGAAGTAGATACGCAGTATTTT. Translated, it reads CAWSKGLAGEVDTQYF. Rearrangement joined TRBV30 to TRBJ2-3; 13 junctional bases match TRBD2. Here V drops 2 bases and J drops 5 bases, and the junction holds 7 bases not matched to any gene. In the germline V gene (reference sequence), CDR1 corresponds to GTSNPN and CDR2 to SVGIG. Measured from the cysteine to the phenylalanine, the CDR3 is 16 residues long. The DNA shown is the 48-base CDR3, in frame from base 1.